Described below is a single T cell receptor beta chain sequence and its context. These data belong to a study of T cells in tuberculosis. Thawed, overnight-rested PBMC were stained with GMM-loaded CD1B tetramer, viability dye and anti-CD3, then sorted. CD1B tetramers were loaded with Rhodococcus equi-derived C32 glucose monomycolate. CDR3 length: 15 amino acids. Trimming pared 3 bases from V and 0 bases from J, leaving 10 bases between. CDR1 is MNHNS and CDR2 is SASEGT in the germline V gene. Libraries were prepared by immunoSEQ multiplex PCR; TCRdb keeps only in-frame clonotypes and omits some of them. This sample has about 59,000 clones, with around 81% found just once.

The chain carries TRBV6-1 and TRBJ2-3; TRBD2 is a possible D gene (5 bases). This receptor was identified in an adult woman with latent tuberculosis. The sequencing sample was made of CD1b-GMM tetramer-negative cells sorted from PBMCs. Here the CDR3 reads CASSDRTFSTDTQYF. The CDR3 DNA follows: TGTGCCAGCAGTGACCGGACTTTTAGCACAGATACGCAGTATTTT.